A single sample gave rise to the 10 T cell receptor beta chains below, sequenced in a study of blood T cell repertoires in COVID-19. Assay: immunoSEQ multiplex PCR; the TCRdb copy retains only in-frame clones and omits some. The table lists roughly 250,000 clones, roughly 82% of them singletons. The sequenced sample was peripheral blood. These receptors all stem from a woman older than 75 with active or convalescent COVID-19.

The chain is built from TRBV7-9 and TRBJ2-7; tentative D call: TRBD1 (8 bases). V lost 5 bases and J lost 7, with 15 bases in between. This CDR3 has 13 amino acids. Germline values: CDR1 SEHNR, CDR2 FQNEAQ (reference sequence). The DNA of the CDR3 is TGTGCCAGCAGCCAAAACAGGGGGGGAGAGCAGTACTTC. Translated: CASSQNRGGEQYF.

This chain joins TRBV25-1 and TRBJ2-3, with no clear D. The V gene lost 3 bases and the J gene lost 6 bases, with 10 bases spanning the gap. CDR1 and CDR2 from the germline V gene are MGHDK and SYGVNS. The CDR3 consists of 13 residues. The chain's CDR3 is CASSDQSADTQYF. Here the CDR3 DNA reads TGTGCCAGCAGTGACCAGAGCGCTGATACGCAGTATTTT.

This rearrangement joins TRBV3-1 (or the pseudogene TRBV3-2) to TRBJ1-2, with a tentative D call TRBD1 (6 bases). Trimming shortened V by 4 bases and J by 6 bases, and 18 bases separated the two germline ends. The CDR3 totals 15 residues. Germline CDR1 LGHDT, CDR2 YNNKEL (reference sequence). CDR3 sequence: CASSPTQQGRHGYTF. The CDR3 nucleotides read TGTGCCAGCAGCCCGACCCAACAGGGTAGGCATGGCTACACCTTC.

The CDR3 nucleotides are TGTGCCAGCTCTCTAGGTGTCACTGAAGCTTTCTTT. This encodes CASSLGVTEAFF. V gene TRBV18 combines with J gene TRBJ1-1; D is ambiguous. Germline V gene lookup returns CDR1 KGHSH and CDR2 LQKENI. Trimming stripped 6 bases from V and 4 bases from J, with 9 bases between. This CDR3 has 12 residues.

The V gene is TRBV5-6, the J gene TRBJ2-1; D is uncertain. Germline-derived CDR1 and CDR2 are SGHDT and YYEEEE. V was clipped by 4 bases and J by 9 bases, with 11 bases between them. CDR3 size: 12 residues. CDR3 coding DNA: TGTGCCAGCAGCCCCCACGCCGGTGAGCAGTTCTTC. Its translation is CASSPHAGEQFF.

The gene calls are TRBV10-3 and TRBJ2-3; D gene uncertain. The CDR3 spans 16 residues. Trimming took off 0 bases at V and 0 bases at J, with 10 bases between the two ends. Germline V gives CDR1 ENHRY, CDR2 SYGVKD. CDR3 protein: CAISESVQSSTDTQYF. CDR3 nucleotide sequence: TGTGCCATCAGTGAGTCGGTACAGTCAAGCACAGATACGCAGTATTTT.

The V gene is TRBV4-1, the J gene TRBJ1-6; 10 nucleotides agree with TRBD1. CDR3 length: 16 residues. Germline values: CDR1 MGHRA, CDR2 YSYEKL. The J segment lost 7 bases and the V segment lost 8 bases, leaving 11 bases of the junction unmatched. The CDR3 here is CASRLSGTGVNSPLHF. DNA for the CDR3: TGCGCCAGCCGACTCTCCGGGACAGGGGTCAATTCACCCCTCCACTTT.

The chain uses TRBV25-1 and TRBJ2-1, with D tentatively TRBD2 (6 bases). This CDR3 spans 15 amino acids. CDR1 and CDR2 from the germline V gene are MGHDK and SYGVNS. V was cut by 9 bases and J by 0 bases, with 15 bases left in between. The CDR3 spells CASKHVGSSYNEQFF. In nucleotides, the CDR3 is TGTGCCAGTAAGCATGTCGGGAGCTCCTACAATGAGCAGTTCTTC.

This clone was seen a single time. This chain connects TRBV27 to TRBJ2-5, with a tentative D call TRBD2 (5 bases). V dropped 5 bases and J dropped 5 bases, with 12 bases sitting between them. This CDR3 comprises 13 residues. CDR1 is MNHEY and CDR2 is SMNVEV in the germline V gene (reference sequence). The CDR3 spells CASSAYTGETQYF. DNA for the CDR3: TGTGCCAGCAGTGCCTACACGGGGGAGACCCAGTACTTC.

This rearrangement joins TRBV30 to TRBJ1-5; TRBD1 aligns across 10 bases. The CDR3 sequence is 15 residues long. V was clipped by 3 bases and J by 5 bases; unmatched bases: 7. Looked up from germline, CDR1 is GTSNPN and CDR2 is SVGIG (reference sequence). CDR3 in DNA: TGTGCCTGGAGCGACCGGACAGGGGGTTATCAGCCCCAGCATTTT. Protein: CAWSDRTGGYQPQHF.